The clone carrying this T cell receptor (beta chain) was seen ten or more times. Its cognate antigen is unknown. This entry belongs to a study of neurological immune-mediated disorders. Study-wide results and caveats: HTLV-1-associated myelopathy led in TCR clonal expansion, while multiple sclerosis ranked lowest, below healthy controls.

The authors produced cDNA by 5'RACE using 10-nucleotide random UMIs. Via MiXCR, TCRdb re-called the 5' RACE reads, giving one row per CDR3 protein. The table has 80,000 or so distinct CDR3 sequences, approximately 9.4% seen once. In germline, CDR1 is SNHLY, CDR2 FYNNEI. This CDR3 spans 16 amino acids. Trimming took off 8 bases at V and 0 bases at J, with 17 bases between the two ends. V gene TRBV2 combines with J gene TRBJ1-5; no clear D. Sequencing was carried out using PBMCs. The origin of this receptor is a man aged 50 to 60 in good health. DNA of the CDR3: TGTGCCAGCGAGAACACGGAGTACTATAGCAATCAGCCCCAGCATTTT. Amino acids: CASENTEYYSNQPQHF.